Listed here are 10 T cell receptor beta chains from one sample, sequenced in a study of T cells in Graves' hyperthyroidism and ophthalmopathy. Amplification targeted TCR beta CDR3 regions from RNA transcripts. HTBI primers were used for first-round RT-PCR of the TCR CDR3. TCRdb reanalysed the multiplex PCR reads using MiXCR and keeps one entry per CDR3 protein. This table holds about 600,000 distinct CDR3 sequences, about 16% found once. Material: blood. The receptors here all came from a woman in her 40s with Graves' ophthalmopathy.

The table lists this clonotype with many counts. The gene calls are TRBV20-1 and TRBJ1-1, with 7 bases that match TRBD1. V shed 5 bases and J 1 base; nucleotides not matched to a gene: 1. Per the germline V gene, CDR1 is DFQATT and CDR2 is SNEGSKA (reference sequence). The CDR3 runs 12 residues. Here the CDR3 reads CSAAGGNTEAFF. CDR3 in DNA: TGCAGTGCTGCAGGGGGGAACACTGAAGCTTTCTTT.

The rearrangement joins TRBV12-3 or TRBV12-4 to TRBJ2-1, with TRBD2 identical over 11 bases. J lost 7 bases, V lost 9 bases, and 8 bases had no gene match. There are 14 residues in the CDR3. Here the CDR3 reads CASSGGALNNEQFF. The CDR3, as DNA: TGTGCCAGTAGCGGGGGGGCTCTGAATAATGAGCAGTTCTTC.

This clonotype was counted ten times or more. One end of the junction varies from germline; a read error may be responsible. This rearrangement joins TRBV28 to TRBJ2-5, with D possibly TRBD2 on 7 matching bases. Germline V gene lookup returns CDR1 MDHEN and CDR2 SYDVKM. The CDR3 is 14 amino acids. This CDR3 is CVSSTGGRGETQYF. The CDR3 DNA reads as TGTGTCAGCAGTACGGGGGGCCGGGGAGAGACCCAGTACTTC.

This clonotype was recorded many times. This sequence joins TRBV2 and TRBJ1-2; a weak D match, TRBD1 (6 bases). The CDR3 loop spans 14 amino acids. Germline assignment: CDR1 SNHLY and CDR2 FYNNEI. V was pared by 8 bases and J by 0 bases, with 13 bases between. The CDR3 DNA reads as TGTGCCAGCCGAGGGGGGGATTCTAACTATGGCTACACCTTC. Protein: CASRGGDSNYGYTF.

This clonotype has at least ten counts. This chain links TRBV3-1 with TRBJ2-1, with D possibly TRBD2 on 6 matching bases. Germline CDR1 reads LGHDT; CDR2 reads YNNKEL (reference sequence). Trimming left V 0 bases short and J 0 bases short, with 12 bases between. The CDR3 runs to 17 residues. This CDR3 is CASSQDLPGSSYNEQFF. The DNA of the CDR3 is TGTGCCAGCAGCCAAGATCTTCCCGGGAGCTCCTACAATGAGCAGTTCTTC.

The table lists this clonotype with many counts. The chain links TRBV7-8 to TRBJ1-1; a weak D match, TRBD1 (5 bases). There are 14 residues in the CDR3. The germline V and J ends were trimmed by 1 base and 1 base, with 7 bases remaining between them. Germline V gene data show CDR1 as SGHVS and CDR2 as FQNEAQ. CDR3 sequence reads: CASSLEQGNTEAFF. CDR3 nucleotides: TGTGCCAGCAGCTTAGAGCAGGGGAACACTGAAGCTTTCTTT.

The chain carries TRBV9 and TRBJ2-1; 12 nucleotides agree with TRBD2. Germline V CDR1 and CDR2: SGDLS, YYNGEE. J gave up 6 bases and V 2 bases, and 3 bases lay outside the gene matches. The CDR3 runs to 15 residues. The CDR3 spells CASSVGLAGFNEQFF. The CDR3 nucleotides are TGTGCCAGCAGCGTGGGACTAGCGGGCTTCAATGAGCAGTTCTTC.

This chain joins TRBV14 and TRBJ2-3, with D possibly called TRBD1 or TRBD2 (6 bases each). The V and J ends lost 1 base and 4 bases respectively, with 9 bases between them. The CDR3 loop spans 14 amino acids. Germline loops: CDR1 SGHDN, CDR2 FVKESK. The CDR3 DNA reads as TGTGCCAGCAGCCAAGCGGGGGCCGCAGATACGCAGTATTTT. It translates to CASSQAGAADTQYF.

This clonotype came up many times. This chain connects TRBV2 to TRBJ2-7; possible D gene TRBD1, 5 bases. The V gene lost 6 bases and the J gene lost 3 bases, with 9 bases spanning the gap. The CDR3 totals 12 residues. From germline, CDR1 is SNHLY and CDR2 FYNNEI. CDR3 protein: CASRDTHYEQYF. CDR3 DNA: TGTGCCAGCAGGGACACCCACTACGAGCAGTACTTC.

J is TRBJ2-5 and V is TRBV20-1; D is undetermined. V was clipped by 3 bases and J by 5 bases, with 13 bases between them. CDR1 and CDR2 from the germline V gene are DFQATT and SNEGSKA (reference sequence). The CDR3 length is 13 residues. As DNA, the CDR3 is TGCAGTGCTAGCGGAAATAGCTGGGAGACCCAGTACTTC. Protein sequence: CSASGNSWETQYF.